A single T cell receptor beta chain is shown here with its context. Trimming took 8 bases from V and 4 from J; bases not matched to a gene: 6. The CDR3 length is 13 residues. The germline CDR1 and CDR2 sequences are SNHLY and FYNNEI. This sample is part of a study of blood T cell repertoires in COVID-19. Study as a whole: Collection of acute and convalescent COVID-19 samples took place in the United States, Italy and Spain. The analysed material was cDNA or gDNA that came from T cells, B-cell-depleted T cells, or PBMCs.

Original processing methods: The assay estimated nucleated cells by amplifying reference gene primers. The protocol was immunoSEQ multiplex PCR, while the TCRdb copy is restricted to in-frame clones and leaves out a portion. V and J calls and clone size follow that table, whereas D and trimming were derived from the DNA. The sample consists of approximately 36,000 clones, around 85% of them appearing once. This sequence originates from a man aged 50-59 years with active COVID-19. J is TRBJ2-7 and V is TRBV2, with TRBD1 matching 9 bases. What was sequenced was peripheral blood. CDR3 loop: CASGGQGGYEQYF. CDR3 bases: TGTGCCAGCGGGGGACAGGGCGGGTACGAGCAGTACTTC.